These 21 T cell receptor beta chains share one sample of origin, sequenced in a study of blood T cells in healthy people across ages. Using a J-beta primer mix together with a sample-barcoded 5' primer, a second PCR was run for 7 to 11 cycles. TCRdb itself ran the 5' RACE reads through MiXCR, one entry per CDR3 protein. The sample carries 1.5 million to 2 million distinct CDR3 sequences, 35% to 50% recorded once. Sequenced sample: blood. These receptors all come from a human donor in good health.

CDR3 loop: CASSSAPDRGYNQPQHF. DNA for the CDR3: TGTGCCAGCAGCTCCGCCCCTGACAGGGGGTACAATCAGCCCCAGCATTTT. The chain uses TRBV7-9 and TRBJ1-5; TRBD1 agrees at 9 bases. J was trimmed by 3 bases and V by 4 bases; bases with no gene match: 10. The CDR3 length is 17 residues. The germline V gene has CDR1 SEHNR and CDR2 FQNEAQ (reference sequence). Using reference TRBV7-9 and TRBJ1-5 for the parts outside the CDR3, the full variable domain is DTGVSQNPRHKITKRGQNVTFRCDPISEHNRLYWYRQTLGQGPEFLTYFQNEAQLEKSRLLSDRFSAERPKGSFSTLEIQRTEQGDSAMYLCASSSAPDRGYNQPQHFGDGTRLSIL.

The table lists this clonotype with a few counts. The J gene is TRBJ2-7, the V gene TRBV12-3 or TRBV12-4; D is unresolved. The CDR3 runs 12 residues. Trimming took 5 bases from V and 6 from J, leaving 11 bases between them. This CDR3 is CASSGVPFEQYF. The CDR3 region has the DNA TGTGCCAGCAGTGGCGTCCCCTTCGAGCAGTACTTC.

On this clonotype: Its ends do not fully match the called genes, so a read error is possible. The chain couples TRBV3-1 to TRBJ1-2; D is unresolved. This CDR3 spans 14 amino acids. In germline, CDR1 is LGHDT, CDR2 YNNKEL (reference sequence). CDR3 nucleotide sequence: TGTGCCAGCAGCCAAGGGGGTCACGCCTATGACTACACCTTC. Translating gives CASSQGGHAYDYTF.

The J gene is TRBJ2-3, the V gene TRBV11-3; 7 bases agree with TRBD1. Germline V CDR1 and CDR2: SGHNT, YENEEA. The CDR3 has 17 amino acids. The trim removed 1 base at V and 3 bases at J, leaving 10 bases unmatched. CDR3 DNA sequence: TGTGCCAGCAGCTTAGGCCGGACAGGCCTTACTACAGATACGCAGTATTTT. It specifies CASSLGRTGLTTDTQYF.

This clonotype was seen a handful of times. V and J are TRBV12-3 or TRBV12-4 and TRBJ2-1; D possibly matches TRBD1 or TRBD2 (6 bases each). CDR3 length equals 13 residues. The germline V and J ends were trimmed by 3 bases and 9 bases, with 12 bases remaining between them. The CDR3 DNA sequence: TGTGCCAGCAGTTTTTCGGGGGCGAGTGAGCAGTTCTTC. Residues: CASSFSGASEQFF.

This clonotype was recorded a few times. The chain recombines TRBV7-2 with TRBJ2-7, with TRBD2 matching 12 bases. Losses at the gene ends were 4 bases for V and 3 bases for J; bases not matched to a gene: 7. Germline assignment: CDR1 SGHTA and CDR2 FQGNSA. CDR3 length equals 16 residues. CDR3 DNA: TGTGCCAGCAGCTCCGGACTAGCGGGGTTACTCTACGAGCAGTACTTC. Its protein product is CASSSGLAGLLYEQYF.

This chain joins TRBV7-2 and TRBJ2-5; perhaps D is TRBD1 or TRBD2 (5 bases each). The DNA end lines up better with TRBJ2-7; the J call may be wrong. The CDR3 sequence is 18 residues long. Germline V gene data show CDR1 as SGHTA and CDR2 as FQGNSA. The CDR3 sequence: CASSSPHPTDYLADEQYF. CDR3 nucleotides: TGTGCCAGCAGCTCCCCACACCCGACAGACTATCTCGCGGACGAGCAGTACTTC.

The CDR3 here is CASSSRHRRPNYEQYF. Written as DNA, the CDR3 is TGTGCCAGCAGCTCCCGGCACCGCCGCCCCAACTACGAGCAGTACTTC. The chain has TRBV14 and TRBJ2-7; D is ambiguous. This CDR3 is 16 amino acids long. V shed 5 bases and J shed 3 bases, with 20 bases lying between them. Per the germline V gene, CDR1 is SGHDN and CDR2 is FVKESK. The variable domain in full, with the rest retrieved from reference TRBV14 and TRBJ2-7, is EAGVTQFPSHSVIEKGQTVTLRCDPISGHDNLYWYRRVMGKEIKFLLHFVKESKQDESGMPNNRFLAERTGGTYSTLKVQPAELEDSGVYFCASSSRHRRPNYEQYFGPGTRLTVT.

The chain employs TRBV29-1 and TRBJ2-5; no definite D call. The DNA end lines up better with TRBJ2-1; the J call may be wrong. The CDR3 consists of 16 residues. The germline V gene encodes CDR1 SQVTM and CDR2 ANQGSEA. The CDR3 sequence is CSVATTSSPYQETQFF. As DNA, the CDR3 is TGCAGCGTTGCAACCACAAGCAGCCCATACCAAGAGACCCAGTTCTTC.

The V and J genes are TRBV5-1 and TRBJ2-1; the D gene is possibly TRBD2 (5 bases). The germline gives CDR1 SGHRS, CDR2 YFSETQ. V was clipped by 10 bases and J by 8 bases, with 13 bases between them. This CDR3 contains 11 residues. The CDR3 is CAYSLAYEQFF. The CDR3 DNA reads TGCGCCTACAGCTTAGCGTATGAGCAGTTCTTC.

There are a few counts of this clonotype. The V call is TRBV12-3 or TRBV12-4, the J call TRBJ2-4, with 8 bases fitting TRBD2. The CDR3 consists of 13 residues. Losses at the gene ends were 7 bases for V and 13 bases for J; bases not matched to a gene: 12. DNA for the CDR3: TGTGCCAGCATTAGGACGGGGGGGCGAGAGCAGTACTTC. Amino acid sequence: CASIRTGGREQYF.

The genes are TRBV24-1 and TRBJ2-5, with D perhaps matching TRBD1 (6 bases). Trimming took 3 bases from V and 5 from J, leaving 12 bases between them. Germline CDR1 is KGHDR and CDR2 is SFDVKD. The CDR3 runs 14 residues. Here the CDR3 DNA reads TGTGCCACCAGTGATCTTGGGGGCTTGGAGACCCAGTACTTC. The encoded protein is CATSDLGGLETQYF.

The rearrangement uses TRBV12-3 or TRBV12-4 and TRBJ2-2; a possible D gene is TRBD2 (5 bases). The V and J ends lost 6 bases and 2 bases respectively, with 16 bases between them. This CDR3 spans 16 amino acids. The CDR3 region has the DNA TGTGCCAGCAGCAACTCGGACCGGGAAAACACCGGGGAGCTGTTTTTT. As protein: CASSNSDRENTGELFF.

The chain joins TRBV7-3 to TRBJ2-1; D unclear. V was shortened by 4 bases and J by 4 bases, with 17 bases between the two germline ends. The V gene's germline CDR1 is SGHTA and CDR2 FQGTGA. This CDR3 spans 16 amino acids. This CDR3 is CASSSPGRQSYNEQFF. The CDR3 DNA sequence: TGTGCCAGCAGCTCCCCGGGCCGCCAGTCATACAATGAGCAGTTCTTC.

The V and J genes are TRBV7-2 and TRBJ1-2, with D unresolved. In germline, CDR1 is SGHTA, CDR2 FQGNSA. V was pared by 4 bases and J by 4 bases, with 16 bases between. The CDR3 consists of 15 residues. In nucleotides, the CDR3 is TGTGCCAGCAGCTACGGAGGAAGAGTAAGCTATGGCTACACCTTC. As protein: CASSYGGRVSYGYTF.

This clonotype appeared a few times. The gene calls are TRBV20-1 and TRBJ2-1; 11 positions agree with TRBD1. CDR1 and CDR2 (germline): DFQATT, SNEGSKA (reference sequence). The CDR3 is 14 amino acids. V lost 8 bases to trimming and J lost 6 bases; unmatched junction nucleotides: 9. Here the CDR3 reads CSTPGQGASNEQFF. DNA for the CDR3: TGCAGTACCCCAGGACAGGGGGCATCCAATGAGCAGTTCTTC.

This clonotype was detected only a few times. The genes are TRBV7-2 and TRBJ2-1; the match to TRBD2 covers 7 bases. The CDR3 loop spans 18 amino acids. Germline CDR1 reads SGHTA; CDR2 reads FQGNSA. Unmatched junction bases numbered 16, after V lost 5 bases and J lost 3 bases. The CDR3 sequence: CASSPQEGTGGRYNEQFF. The CDR3 DNA reads TGTGCCAGCAGCCCCCAGGAAGGTACGGGGGGACGCTACAATGAGCAGTTCTTC.

This clonotype occurred a few times. The V and J genes are TRBV20-1 and TRBJ2-1, with 7 bases identical to TRBD2. Germline CDR1 and CDR2: DFQATT and SNEGSKA (reference sequence). Trimming at V came to 1 base and at J to 3 bases, leaving 3 bases not matched to a gene. The length of the CDR3 is 14 residues. The CDR3, as DNA: TGCAGTGCTAGAGGGGGGGGGTACTACAATGAGCAGTTCTTC. Translated, it gives CSARGGGYYNEQFF.

This clonotype has just a few counts. The chain carries TRBV6-6 and TRBJ2-1; a possible D gene is TRBD1 (5 bases). The CDR3 loop spans 13 amino acids. The V gene lost 6 bases and the J gene lost 6 bases, with 12 bases spanning the gap. CDR1 is MNHNY and CDR2 is SVGAGI in the germline V gene (reference sequence). CDR3 residues: CASRIIRGNEQFF. In nucleotides, the CDR3 is TGTGCCAGCAGGATCATAAGGGGCAATGAGCAGTTCTTC.

This clonotype was observed a few times. As DNA, the CDR3 is TGTGCCAGCAGCTACTACCGGCAGAAGGACCATTCACCCCTCCACTTT. This gives the protein CASSYYRQKDHSPLHF. The chain couples TRBV7-2 to TRBJ1-6; no firm D call. CDR3 length: 16 residues. CDR1 and CDR2 (germline): SGHTA, FQGNSA. V gave up 4 bases and J gave up 8 bases, with 18 bases separating them.

The J gene is TRBJ2-1, the V gene TRBV20-1; the D is unclear. The germline V and J ends were trimmed by 5 bases and 7 bases, with 15 bases remaining between them. The CDR3 spans 13 residues. The germline V gene encodes CDR1 DFQATT and CDR2 SNEGSKA (reference sequence). This CDR3 is CSAHGPAGNEQFF. CDR3 sequence (DNA): TGCAGTGCTCATGGACCCGCTGGGAATGAGCAGTTCTTC.